This TCR beta chain was observed in a study of graft-versus-host responses after intestinal transplantation. Study-wide findings and caveats: Some GvH clones appeared in ileal mucosa or blood before recipient bone marrow.

This CDR3 is 18 amino acids long. Germline CDR1 and CDR2: LGHNA and YNFKEQ. Deletions cut 0 bases from V and 4 bases from J, with 21 bases between. Sequencing was performed with immunoSEQ multiplex PCR; in TCRdb, only in-frame clones are kept and a portion is missing. The table lists 10,000 or so clones, roughly 30% of them singletons. Co-plated with roughly 200,000 CFSE-labeled responder cells were roughly 200,000 irradiated, violet-dye-labeled stimulator cells. This clone was seen more than once but under ten times. The J gene is TRBJ2-5, the V gene TRBV4-2; the D gene is possibly TRBD2 (6 bases). Material: alloreactive CD4+ T cells from a mixed lymphocyte reaction culture, obtained before transplantation. Subset in this sample: CFSE-low proliferating T cells sorted from roughly six-day pre-transplant mixed lymphocyte reaction (GvH or HvG direction). The sequence was collected from a human patient who was an organ donor for intestinal transplantation. The CDR3 sequence is CASSQERSVTVGGETQYF. Written as DNA, the CDR3 is TGTGCCAGCAGCCAAGAGAGGTCGGTGACTGTGGGGGGAGAGACCCAGTACTTC.